The clone carrying this TCR beta chain came up many times. Its antigen is unknown. TCRdb passed the 5' RACE reads through MiXCR, listing each CDR3 protein once. This table has some 670,000 distinct CDR3 sequences, 9% to 15% appearing once. This CDR3 is 14 amino acids long. Germline lookup yields CDR1 SGHRS and CDR2 YFSETQ. V was cut by 3 bases and J by 0 bases, with 10 bases left in between. The data were obtained in a study of T cells after yellow fever vaccination. Study context: Fractions low in cell number were prepared with SMART-Seq v4 Ultra Low Input.

Broader study findings: In FACS-sorted repertoires, abundant clonotypes from the bulk population could appear as contaminants.

The sequences come from PBMCs, collected on the day of the yellow fever booster vaccination. The chain combines TRBV5-1 with TRBJ2-7; the D is unclear. This receptor was taken from a man younger than 45 who received the YFV17D yellow fever vaccine. CDR3 sequence: CASSSQRSSYEQYF. CDR3 nucleotide sequence: TGCGCCAGCAGCTCCCAGAGGAGCTCCTACGAGCAGTACTTC.